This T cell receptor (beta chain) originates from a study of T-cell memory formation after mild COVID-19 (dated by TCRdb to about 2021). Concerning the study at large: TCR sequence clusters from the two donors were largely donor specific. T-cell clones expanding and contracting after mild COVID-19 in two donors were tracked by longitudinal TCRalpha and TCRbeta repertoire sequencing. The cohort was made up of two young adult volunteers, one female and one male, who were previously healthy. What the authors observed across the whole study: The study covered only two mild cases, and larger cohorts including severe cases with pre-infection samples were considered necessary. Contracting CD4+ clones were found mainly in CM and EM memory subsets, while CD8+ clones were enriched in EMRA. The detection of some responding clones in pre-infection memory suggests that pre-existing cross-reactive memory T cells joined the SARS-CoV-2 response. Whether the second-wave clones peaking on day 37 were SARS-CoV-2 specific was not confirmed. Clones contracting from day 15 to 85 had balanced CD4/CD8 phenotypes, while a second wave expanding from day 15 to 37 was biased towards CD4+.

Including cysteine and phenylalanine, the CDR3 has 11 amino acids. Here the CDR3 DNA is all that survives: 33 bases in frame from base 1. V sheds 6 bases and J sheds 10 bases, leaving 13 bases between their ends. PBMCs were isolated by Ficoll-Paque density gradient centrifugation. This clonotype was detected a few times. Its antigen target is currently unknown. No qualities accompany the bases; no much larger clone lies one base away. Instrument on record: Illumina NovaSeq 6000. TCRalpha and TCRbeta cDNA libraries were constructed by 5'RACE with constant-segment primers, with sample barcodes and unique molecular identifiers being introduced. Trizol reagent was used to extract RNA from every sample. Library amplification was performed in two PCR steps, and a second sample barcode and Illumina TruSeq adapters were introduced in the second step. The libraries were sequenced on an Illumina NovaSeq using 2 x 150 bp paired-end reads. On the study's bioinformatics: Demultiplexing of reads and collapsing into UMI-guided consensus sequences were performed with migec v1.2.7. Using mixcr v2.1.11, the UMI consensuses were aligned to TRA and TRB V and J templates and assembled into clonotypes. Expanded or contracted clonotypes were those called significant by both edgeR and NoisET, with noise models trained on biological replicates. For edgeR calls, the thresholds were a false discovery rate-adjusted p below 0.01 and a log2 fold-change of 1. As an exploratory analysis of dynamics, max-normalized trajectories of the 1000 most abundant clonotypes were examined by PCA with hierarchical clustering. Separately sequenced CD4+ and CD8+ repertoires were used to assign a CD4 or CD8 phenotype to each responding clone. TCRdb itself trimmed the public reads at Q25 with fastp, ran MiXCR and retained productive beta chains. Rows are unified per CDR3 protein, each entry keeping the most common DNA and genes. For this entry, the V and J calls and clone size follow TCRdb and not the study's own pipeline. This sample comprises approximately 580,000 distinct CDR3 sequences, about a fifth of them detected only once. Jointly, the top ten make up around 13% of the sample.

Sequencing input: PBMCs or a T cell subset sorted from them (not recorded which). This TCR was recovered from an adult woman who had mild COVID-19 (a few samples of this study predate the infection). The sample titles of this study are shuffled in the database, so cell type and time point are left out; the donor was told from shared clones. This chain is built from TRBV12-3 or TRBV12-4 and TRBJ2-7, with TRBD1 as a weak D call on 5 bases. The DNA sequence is TGTGCCAGCAGCCCTCGACAGAGACAGTACTTC. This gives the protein CASSPRQRQYF.